These 29 T cell receptor beta chains came from one sample sequenced in a study of T cell repertoires in cytomegalovirus infection. The antigens for these receptors are not known. TCRdb re-called the reads through MiXCR, storing one row per CDR3 protein. Among 650,000 to 900,000 distinct CDR3 sequences listed, 25% to 35% were seen once. The sequenced sample was cultured CD8+ T cells from PBMCs, obtained from culture after CMV antigen stimulation. Receptors originate from a human donor in good health (CMV status not recorded). Some clones in this sample may be carry-over from other donors' samples.

This clonotype was counted only a few times. This rearrangement joins TRBV25-1 to TRBJ2-5, with 8 bases matching TRBD1. Germline values: CDR1 MGHDK, CDR2 SYGVNS. V lost 4 bases to trimming and J lost 3 bases; unmatched junction nucleotides: 7. This CDR3 spans 15 amino acids. For the CDR3, the DNA is TGTGCCAGCAGTGCAGGGGGCGCGTGGGAAGAGACCCAGTACTTC. Protein: CASSAGGAWEETQYF.

The V gene is TRBV12-3 or TRBV12-4, the J gene TRBJ2-7, with 8 bases fitting TRBD2. V dropped 7 bases and J dropped 2; count of bases not matched to a gene: 13. The CDR3 loop spans 16 amino acids. The CDR3 here is CASTFTPGTRAYEQYF. In DNA form, the CDR3 reads TGTGCCAGCACCTTTACCCCCGGGACTAGAGCCTACGAGCAGTACTTC.

The V call is TRBV4-1, the J call TRBJ2-1; possibly TRBD1 or TRBD2 for D (5 bases each). The CDR3 contains 18 residues. Trimming took off 2 bases at V and 7 bases at J, with 24 bases between the two ends. Germline assignment: CDR1 MGHRA and CDR2 YSYEKL. CDR3 sequence reads: CASSQRGPGHRGVNEQFF. DNA of the CDR3: TGCGCCAGCAGCCAAAGGGGCCCGGGGCATAGAGGGGTGAATGAGCAGTTCTTC.

This clonotype was observed many times. The V call is TRBV7-2, the J call TRBJ1-1, with D uncertain. The CDR3 contains 16 residues. Germline CDR1 and CDR2: SGHTA and FQGNSA. With 1 base removed from V and 7 bases from J, the gap between germline ends came to 19 bases. The CDR3 DNA follows: TGTGCCAGCAGCTTAGGGAATTACGGCCTACAACATGAAGCTTTCTTT. Its protein is CASSLGNYGLQHEAFF.

The chain is built from TRBV11-3 and TRBJ2-5; unclear D gene. From germline, CDR1 is SGHNT and CDR2 YENEEA. The CDR3 is 13 residues long. V was cut by 5 bases and J by 4 bases, with 11 bases left in between. The DNA for the CDR3 is TGTGCCAGCAGCCTAAATTTGGTAGAGACCCAGTACTTC. It specifies CASSLNLVETQYF.

This clonotype was seen a few times. This chain uses TRBV6-2 or TRBV6-3 with TRBJ2-7; no clear D. Germline lookup yields CDR1 MNHEY and CDR2 SVGEGT. This CDR3 contains 13 residues. V was trimmed by 3 bases and J by 3 bases, leaving 9 bases between them. This CDR3 reads CASSYGSHYEQYV. DNA of the CDR3: TGTGCCAGCAGTTATGGAAGTCACTACGAGCAGTACGTC.

The chain uses TRBV6-5 and TRBJ2-7, with D unclear. The CDR3 is made up of 11 amino acids. Germline lookup yields CDR1 MNHEY and CDR2 SVGAGI. V lost 6 bases and J lost 2, with 5 bases in between. The CDR3 bases are TGTGCCAGCAGGACACCCTACGAGCAGTACTTC. Encoded protein: CASRTPYEQYF.

V gene TRBV5-1 combines with J gene TRBJ1-5; 7 positions match TRBD1. Losses at the gene ends were 4 bases for V and 0 bases for J; bases not matched to a gene: 28. Per germline, CDR1 SGHRS and CDR2 YFSETQ. The CDR3 has 23 residues. CDR3 sequence reads: CASSAKKDRSGERLDYSNQPQHF. The CDR3 nucleotides are TGCGCCAGCAGCGCCAAAAAGGACAGGTCAGGCGAGAGATTGGATTATAGCAATCAGCCCCAGCATTTT.

V is TRBV6-2 or TRBV6-3 and J is TRBJ1-2; D unresolved. The CDR3 contains 21 residues. The V gene lost 2 bases and the J gene lost 4 bases, with 32 bases spanning the gap. Germline V gives CDR1 MNHEY, CDR2 SVGEGT. The CDR3 DNA follows: TGTGCCAGCAGTTACGAAAGGTTCAGTCTCTTCACGGCCCGATCAATCTATGGCTACACCTTC. Amino acids: CASSYERFSLFTARSIYGYTF.

The V call is TRBV6-1, the J call TRBJ1-2; D is unclear. Trimming left V 2 bases short and J 0 bases short, with 10 bases between. Germline-derived CDR1 and CDR2 are MNHNS and SASEGT. CDR3 length: 15 residues. The CDR3 sequence: CASSEQALANYGYTF. The CDR3 region has the DNA TGTGCCAGCAGTGAACAGGCTTTAGCTAACTATGGCTACACCTTC.

V usage is TRBV20-1 and J usage is TRBJ2-7; a possible D gene is TRBD2 (6 bases). The length of the CDR3 is 18 residues. Trimming took 1 base from V and 5 from J, leaving 27 bases between them. CDR1 DFQATT and CDR2 SNEGSKA come from the germline V gene (reference sequence). The CDR3: CSARGPKASEGTYNEQYF. The CDR3 region has the DNA TGCAGTGCTAGAGGGCCAAAAGCTAGCGAAGGGACCTATAACGAGCAGTACTTC.

The J gene is TRBJ1-2, the V gene TRBV4-1; D is unresolved. Trimming took 0 bases from V and 3 from J, leaving 11 bases between them. The CDR3 spans 15 residues. CDR1 is MGHRA and CDR2 is YSYEKL in the germline V gene. Here the CDR3 DNA reads TGCGCCAGCAGCCAAGATCAACCGCTTCACTATGGCTACACCTTC. Translation gives CASSQDQPLHYGYTF.

The chain is built from TRBV28 and TRBJ2-2; D gene ambiguous. CDR1 and CDR2 from the germline V gene are MDHEN and SYDVKM. The CDR3 covers 13 residues. V lost 2 bases, J lost 6 bases, and 7 bases lay in between. The CDR3 DNA reads TGTGCCAGCAGTTTACTCCAATCCGGGGAGCTGTTTTTT. Protein product: CASSLLQSGELFF.

V and J are TRBV5-6 and TRBJ2-7, with TRBD2 as a possible D gene (5 bases). The V end was cut by 0 bases, the J end by 6 bases, with 13 bases between. The CDR3 is made up of 14 amino acids. CDR1 is SGHDT and CDR2 is YYEEEE in the germline V gene. The DNA for the CDR3 is TGTGCCAGCAGCTTGGTTGCGGGTCTAAGCGAGCAGTACGTC. Its translation is CASSLVAGLSEQYV.

This clonotype has at least ten counts. This sequence joins TRBV7-2 and TRBJ2-3; TRBD2 matches 9 bases. Trimming cost V 3 bases and J 2 bases; bases outside gene matches: 6. From germline, CDR1 is SGHTA and CDR2 FQGNSA. This CDR3 spans 16 amino acids. CDR3 DNA sequence: TGTGCCAGCAGCTTCGGGACTAGCAGTTACACAGATACGCAGTATTTT. It translates to CASSFGTSSYTDTQYF.

This clonotype was seen repeatedly, ten times or more. This chain connects TRBV7-8 to TRBJ1-5; 9 positions match TRBD1. V lost 1 base and J lost 11; bases outside the gene matches: 9. From germline, CDR1 is SGHVS and CDR2 FQNEAQ. CDR3 length: 15 amino acids. CDR3 bases: TGTGCCAGCAGCTTAGTTGGGACAGGGCCCCTAGCCCAGCATTTT. Translating it yields CASSLVGTGPLAQHF.

The chain has TRBV27 and TRBJ2-1, with D possibly being TRBD2 (6 bases). V lost 10 bases to trimming and J lost 7 bases, with 23 bases between them. The CDR3 loop spans 15 amino acids. Germline V gene sequence: CDR1 MNHEY, CDR2 SMNVEV (reference sequence). In DNA form, the CDR3 reads TGTGCCACCCAATACGTAGGGACCGGAGGGAATGAGCAGTTCTTC. It codes for CATQYVGTGGNEQFF.

The chain combines TRBV5-6 with TRBJ1-5; D is possibly TRBD1 (5 bases). Germline V gives CDR1 SGHDT, CDR2 YYEEEE. The CDR3 has 14 amino acids. Trimming removed 3 bases from V and 6 bases from J, with 13 bases in between. CDR3 in DNA: TGTGCCAGCAGCTGGAAAGGGGCGGGTCAGCCCCAGCATTTT. Residues: CASSWKGAGQPQHF. The whole variable domain, remainder taken from reference TRBV5-6 and TRBJ1-5, is DAGVTQSPTHLIKTRGQQVTLRCSPKSGHDTVSWYQQALGQGPQFIFQYYEEEERQRGNFPDRFSGHQFPNYSSELNVNALLLGDSALYLCASSWKGAGQPQHFGDGTRLSIL.

The chain carries TRBV6-2 or TRBV6-3 and TRBJ2-7; D is perhaps TRBD1 or TRBD2 (6 bases each). V lost 10 bases and J lost 6, with 16 bases in between. CDR3 length equals 12 residues. Germline CDR1 and CDR2: MNHEY and SVGEGT. The CDR3: CATTPKGGEQYV. CDR3 DNA: TGTGCCACCACCCCCAAGGGGGGCGAGCAGTACGTC.

This clonotype appeared a few times. This chain uses TRBV5-1 with TRBJ1-1, with D tentatively TRBD1 (5 bases). The CDR3 runs to 13 residues. Trimming removed 4 bases from V and 4 bases from J, with 11 bases in between. Per germline, CDR1 SGHRS and CDR2 YFSETQ. CDR3 DNA: TGCGCCAGCAGCAGGGAGGGGACCACTGAAGCTTTCTTT. Amino acids: CASSREGTTEAFF.

This clonotype appeared a few times. The chain recombines TRBV6-5 with TRBJ2-2, with D hard to call. Germline V gene sequence: CDR1 MNHEY, CDR2 SVGAGI. The CDR3 is 12 residues long. V was cut by 9 bases and J by 5 bases, with 10 bases left in between. CDR3 amino acids: CASFLVTGELFF. DNA of the CDR3: TGTGCCAGTTTTCTAGTTACCGGGGAGCTGTTTTTT.

This chain connects TRBV20-1 to TRBJ2-3; no clear D. CDR3 size: 14 residues. CDR1 and CDR2 from the germline V gene are DFQATT and SNEGSKA (reference sequence). V was cut by 1 base and J by 2 bases, with 10 bases left in between. Here the CDR3 reads CSARGPPHTDTQYF. CDR3 bases: TGCAGTGCTAGAGGCCCTCCGCACACAGATACGCAGTATTTT.

This clonotype was detected only a few times. The V gene is TRBV29-1, the J gene TRBJ1-2, with D uncertain. Germline assignment: CDR1 SQVTM and CDR2 ANQGSEA. The V end was cut by 3 bases, the J end by 3 bases, with 20 bases between. There are 16 residues in the CDR3. The DNA of the CDR3 is TGCAGCGTTGAGTCCCAGTTGGACCCAGTGGACTATGGCTACACCTTC. This codes for CSVESQLDPVDYGYTF. Full variable domain (rest looked up from reference TRBV29-1 and TRBJ1-2): SAVISQKPSRDICQRGTSLTIQCQVDSQVTMMFWYRQQPGQSLTLIATANQGSEATYESGFVIDKFPISRPNLTFSTLTVSNMSPEDSSIYLCSVESQLDPVDYGYTFGSGTRLTVV.

The V call is TRBV23-1, the J call TRBJ2-7; D perhaps matches TRBD1 (6 bases). TRBV23-1 belongs to the ORF category, with a function that is uncertain. Trimming pared 2 bases from V and 2 bases from J, leaving 13 bases between. CDR3 length: 15 amino acids. Here the CDR3 DNA reads TGCGCCAGCAGTCAAGGTGTGGGGGCCACCTACGAGCAGTACGTC. Protein product: CASSQGVGATYEQYV.

This clonotype has just a few counts. The rearrangement uses TRBV4-2 and TRBJ2-1; 9 nucleotides agree with TRBD2. V trimming: 4 bases; J trimming: 1 base; junction bases outside the gene matches: 8. Looked up from germline, CDR1 is LGHNA and CDR2 is YNFKEQ. This CDR3 comprises 17 residues. The CDR3 DNA reads TGTGCCAGCAGCCTAACCGCCAGCGGGGGGTCCTACAATGAGCAGTTCTTC. It yields the protein CASSLTASGGSYNEQFF.

The chain uses TRBV2 and TRBJ2-1; D call uncertain. The CDR3 length is 16 residues. Trimming shortened V by 7 bases and J by 0 bases, and 16 bases separated the two germline ends. Germline CDR1 is SNHLY and CDR2 is FYNNEI. DNA of the CDR3: TGTGCCAGCAACAGAAACGTCGGAAGCTCCTACAATGAGCAGTTCTTC. As protein: CASNRNVGSSYNEQFF.

This clonotype was observed at least ten times. This chain links TRBV27 with TRBJ2-1, with D hard to call. Germline CDR1 is MNHEY and CDR2 is SMNVEV (reference sequence). The CDR3 consists of 12 residues. The ends were cut back, 6 bases at V and 5 bases at J, with 8 bases in the middle. The CDR3 DNA is TGTGCCAGCAGCTTAAGAGACAATGAGCAGTTCTTC. Translated, it gives CASSLRDNEQFF.

This clonotype is a singleton in its sample. The rearrangement joins TRBV6-1 to TRBJ2-6; a weak D match, TRBD1 (5 bases). CDR1 is MNHNS and CDR2 is SASEGT in the germline V gene. Trimming shortened V by 0 bases and J by 1 base, and 10 bases separated the two germline ends. The CDR3 runs to 17 residues. The CDR3 sequence is CASSEALTGSGANVLTF. CDR3 sequence (DNA): TGTGCCAGCAGTGAAGCTCTAACAGGTTCTGGGGCCAACGTCCTGACTTTC.

The rearrangement joins TRBV5-4 to TRBJ1-6, with a tentative D call TRBD1 (5 bases). V lost 0 bases and J lost 6, with 16 bases in between. There are 17 residues in the CDR3. Germline V gene sequence: CDR1 SGHNT, CDR2 YYREEE (reference sequence). The CDR3 loop is CASSLAGQGRVNSPLHF. In DNA, the CDR3 is TGTGCCAGCAGCTTGGCCGGGCAGGGCCGAGTTAATTCACCCCTCCACTTT.